A single sample is the source of the 28 T cell receptor beta chains below, sequenced in a study of T cells in Graves' hyperthyroidism and ophthalmopathy. The investigators amplified TCR beta CDR3 regions from RNA transcripts. HTBI primers were used for first-round RT-PCR of the TCR CDR3. TCRdb used MiXCR to reprocess the multiplex PCR reads, holding one entry per CDR3 protein. The repertoire holds hundreds of thousands of distinct CDR3 sequences, with 35% to 40% as singletons. Sequencing was performed on blood. These receptors were taken from a man younger than 35 with Graves' hyperthyroidism.

The rearrangement links TRBV19 to TRBJ1-5, with D maybe TRBD1 (6 bases). In germline, CDR1 is LNHDA, CDR2 SQIVND (reference sequence). The germline V and J ends were trimmed by 5 bases and 3 bases, with 17 bases remaining between them. This CDR3 comprises 16 residues. CDR3 nucleotides: TGTGCCAGTAGTCCCCAGGGGACGCCTATCAATCAGCCCCAGCATTTT. It translates to CASSPQGTPINQPQHF.

The rearrangement joins TRBV20-1 to TRBJ1-2, with a weak D call TRBD1 (5 bases). Germline V gene sequence: CDR1 DFQATT, CDR2 SNEGSKA (reference sequence). The CDR3 extends over 15 amino acids. Trimming cost V 6 bases and J 8 bases, with 25 bases left between them. CDR3 nucleotide sequence: TGCAGTGCCCTCCCCCCGAACAGCAGGGTATACGGCTACACCTTC. Translated: CSALPPNSRVYGYTF.

This clonotype was seen just once. The chain combines TRBV20-1 with TRBJ1-5, with D possibly TRBD1 on 5 matching bases. CDR3 length: 15 residues. The germline CDR1 and CDR2 sequences are DFQATT and SNEGSKA (reference sequence). V lost 3 bases and J lost 6, with 18 bases in between. CDR3 DNA sequence: TGCAGTGCTAGGGAAACTGTTGGGGCAGGTCAGCCCCAGCATTTT. It yields the protein CSARETVGAGQPQHF.

Only a few counts were recorded for this clonotype. The chain joins TRBV7-6 to TRBJ2-2, with D unresolved. V gave up 9 bases and J gave up 0 bases, with 8 bases separating them. Germline V CDR1 and CDR2: SGHVS, FNYEAQ. The CDR3 loop spans 13 amino acids. CDR3 coding DNA: TGTGCCAGTGGGAAATCGAACACCGGGGAGCTGTTTTTT. As protein: CASGKSNTGELFF.

A note on this clonotype: Mismatch with germline at one junction end may stem from a read error. This chain uses TRBV7-2 with TRBJ2-2; tentative D call: TRBD2 (6 bases). Germline V CDR1 and CDR2: SGHTA, FQGNSA. This CDR3 is 15 amino acids long. CDR3 residues: CASSLGDSYTGGLFF. CDR3 DNA: TGTGCCAGCAGCTTAGGTGACAGCTACACCGGGGGGCTGTTTTTT.

The chain employs TRBV25-1 and TRBJ2-7, with 9 bases lining up with TRBD2. This CDR3 comprises 15 residues. V trimming: 0 bases; J trimming: 7 bases; junction bases outside the gene matches: 7. CDR1 MGHDK and CDR2 SYGVNS come from the germline V gene. The CDR3 region has the DNA TGTGCCAGCAGTGAATATGGCGGGAGGGCCGGAGAGCAGTACTTC. Translating gives CASSEYGGRAGEQYF.

This chain uses TRBV9 with TRBJ1-1, with a tentative D call TRBD1 (5 bases). V dropped 5 bases and J dropped 3 bases, with 20 bases sitting between them. This CDR3 contains 16 residues. Germline V gene lookup returns CDR1 SGDLS and CDR2 YYNGEE. CDR3 amino acids: CASSLKKGLKDTEAFF. In DNA form, the CDR3 reads TGTGCCAGCAGTCTGAAAAAGGGGCTGAAGGACACTGAAGCTTTCTTT.

This clonotype was counted many times. The chain joins TRBV12-3 or TRBV12-4 to TRBJ1-5; 7 bases are shared with TRBD1. This CDR3 region has 14 residues. With 5 bases clipped from V and 4 bases from J, the junction kept 5 bases outside the gene matches. In DNA form, the CDR3 reads TGTGCCAGCAGTAGGACAGGAGAGAATCAGCCCCAGCATTTT. This codes for CASSRTGENQPQHF.

In its sample, this clonotype was seen once. The rearrangement links TRBV2 to TRBJ1-5; 10 positions agree with TRBD1. This CDR3 comprises 15 residues. The V segment lost 6 bases and the J segment 2 bases; nucleotides outside the gene matches: 4. The V gene's germline CDR1 is SNHLY and CDR2 FYNNEI. CDR3 bases: TGTGCCAGCAGGGACGGACAGGGGGGCAATCAGCCCCAGCATTTT. It is translated as CASRDGQGGNQPQHF.

This clonotype was counted many times. This chain uses TRBV19 with TRBJ2-5, with D uncertain. V shed 6 bases and J shed 3 bases, with 11 bases lying between them. CDR1 and CDR2 from the germline V gene are LNHDA and SQIVND (reference sequence). The CDR3 contains 13 residues. The CDR3 reads CASRRLGEETQYF. The CDR3 DNA follows: TGTGCCAGTAGGAGATTGGGCGAAGAGACCCAGTACTTC.

This clonotype was counted only a few times. The chain employs TRBV9 and TRBJ1-5, with 8 nucleotides matching TRBD1. The CDR3 is made up of 16 amino acids. CDR1 is SGDLS, CDR2 YYNGEE, per germline. V shed 4 bases, J shed 0 bases, and the junction held 6 bases outside the gene matches. The CDR3 loop reads CASSSDRGVSNQPQHF. The CDR3 DNA follows: TGTGCCAGCAGCTCAGACAGGGGAGTTAGCAATCAGCCCCAGCATTTT.

The gene calls are TRBV2 and TRBJ1-2, with 9 bases matching TRBD1. Germline values: CDR1 SNHLY, CDR2 FYNNEI. J lost 4 bases, V lost 3 bases, and 9 bases had no gene match. The length of the CDR3 is 16 residues. CDR3 sequence reads: CASSDTGTGYGYGYTF. Here the CDR3 DNA reads TGTGCCAGCAGTGACACAGGGACAGGGTACGGCTATGGCTACACCTTC. Supplemented by reference TRBV2 and TRBJ1-2, the full variable domain reads EPEVTQTPSHQVTQMGQEVILRCVPISNHLYFYWYRQILGQKVEFLVSFYNNEISEKSEIFDDQFSVERPDGSNFTLKIRSTKLEDSAMYFCASSDTGTGYGYGYTFGSGTRLTVV.

This clonotype was counted at least ten times. The chain has TRBV29-1 and TRBJ2-7; TRBD1 might be the D (6 bases). This CDR3 region has 11 residues. Germline lookup yields CDR1 SQVTM and CDR2 ANQGSEA. Trimming shortened V by 2 bases and J by 4 bases, and 6 bases separated the two germline ends. The CDR3 bases are TGCAGCGTTGAAACAGGGTACGAGCAGTACTTC. Translated: CSVETGYEQYF.

This clonotype was seen more than once but under ten times. The chain is built from TRBV7-2 and TRBJ2-7; no definite D call. The length of the CDR3 is 13 residues. Germline CDR1 reads SGHTA; CDR2 reads FQGNSA. Trimming removed 5 bases from V and 0 bases from J, with 8 bases in between. Here the CDR3 DNA reads TGTGCCAGCAGCGGTTTCCTCTCCTACGAGCAGTACTTC. It translates to CASSGFLSYEQYF.

The J gene is TRBJ2-7, the V gene TRBV13; D unresolved. Germline V gives CDR1 PRHDT, CDR2 FYEKMQ (reference sequence). CDR3 length: 14 amino acids. V gave up 5 bases and J gave up 1 base, with 12 bases separating them. The CDR3 loop is CASSPAQRSYEQYF. CDR3 coding DNA: TGTGCCAGCAGCCCGGCACAGAGATCCTACGAGCAGTACTTC.

This clonotype was seen ten or more times. J is TRBJ1-5 and V is TRBV10-1; D unclear. V was clipped by 2 bases and J by 5 bases, with 4 bases between them. Germline V gene data show CDR1 as WNHNN and CDR2 as SYGVQD (reference sequence). The CDR3 runs 12 residues. For the CDR3, the DNA is TGCGCCAGCAGTGAGGGATATCAGCCCCAGCATTTT. It translates to CASSEGYQPQHF.

This clonotype was seen at least ten times. The chain carries TRBV2 and TRBJ2-2; no firm D call. Germline V gene lookup returns CDR1 SNHLY and CDR2 FYNNEI. This CDR3 spans 12 amino acids. Deletions cut 7 bases from V and 8 bases from J, with 11 bases between. CDR3 DNA sequence: TGTGCCAGCATAGGCTTGGAGGGGGAGCTGTTTTTT. Translation gives CASIGLEGELFF.

The CDR3 protein is CASSRGVSGVEKLFF. The CDR3 nucleotides are TGTGCCAGCAGCCGGGGGGTTTCAGGGGTTGAAAAACTGTTTTTT. The gene calls are TRBV7-9 and TRBJ1-4, with a possible D match to TRBD1 (6 bases). V lost 5 bases, J lost 7 bases, and 17 bases lay in between. Germline CDR1 and CDR2: SEHNR and FQNEAQ (reference sequence). The CDR3 length is 15 residues.

The chain uses TRBV7-2 and TRBJ2-7, with D unresolved. V lost 5 bases and J lost 2, with 16 bases in between. This CDR3 region has 15 residues. The V gene's germline CDR1 is SGHTA and CDR2 FQGNSA. The CDR3 here is CASSPDDSRTYEQYF. The CDR3 DNA reads TGTGCCAGCAGCCCCGACGATTCAAGGACCTACGAGCAGTACTTC.

This chain joins TRBV6-1 and TRBJ2-2, with D hard to call. CDR1 and CDR2 (germline): MNHNS, SASEGT. The CDR3 contains 12 residues. With 5 bases removed from V and 6 bases from J, the gap between germline ends came to 7 bases. As DNA, the CDR3 is TGTGCCAGCAGTAATGGAGCCGGGGAGCTGTTTTTT. Protein sequence: CASSNGAGELFF.

The rearrangement links TRBV6-5 to TRBJ2-7; TRBD2 might be the D (6 bases). The CDR3 runs to 12 residues. Germline V lookup: CDR1 MNHEY, CDR2 SVGAGI. The V end was cut by 6 bases, the J end by 4 bases, with 10 bases between. The CDR3 DNA follows: TGTGCCAGCAGGCGGGGCAGATACGAGCAGTACTTC. It yields the protein CASRRGRYEQYF.

At least ten counts were recorded for this clonotype. V gene TRBV10-3 combines with J gene TRBJ1-5; possible D gene TRBD1, 5 bases. The CDR3 covers 13 residues. Between the trimmed V and J ends, which lost 3 bases and 7 bases, there was a span of 10 bases. Per germline, CDR1 ENHRY and CDR2 SYGVKD. The CDR3 protein is CAISDGRGQPQHF. The CDR3 DNA reads TGTGCCATCAGTGATGGGAGGGGACAGCCCCAGCATTTT.

This clonotype was counted only a few times. V is TRBV20-1 and J is TRBJ2-7; 7 positions match TRBD2. The CDR3 is made up of 13 amino acids. The V and J ends lost 6 bases and 7 bases, in that order; junction bases with no gene match: 12. Germline CDR1 reads DFQATT; CDR2 reads SNEGSKA (reference sequence). The CDR3 loop is CSAPGLAVLEQYF. As DNA, the CDR3 is TGCAGTGCCCCCGGGCTAGCGGTACTGGAGCAGTACTTC.

This clonotype was seen more than once but under ten times. The rearrangement uses TRBV5-4 and TRBJ2-7; D gene uncertain. Trimming took 3 bases from V and 7 from J, leaving 11 bases between them. The CDR3 sequence is 12 residues long. CDR1 is SGHNT and CDR2 is YYREEE in the germline V gene (reference sequence). The CDR3 coding sequence is TGTGCCAGCAGCTCCCCCTCTACGGAGCAGTACTTC. Protein: CASSSPSTEQYF.

This chain joins TRBV5-1 and TRBJ1-2, with 9 bases matching TRBD1. Germline values: CDR1 SGHRS, CDR2 YFSETQ. V lost 2 bases to trimming and J lost 7 bases; unmatched junction nucleotides: 6. CDR3 size: 14 residues. CDR3 region: CASSLLQGAVGYTF. In DNA, the CDR3 is TGCGCCAGCAGCTTATTACAGGGGGCGGTTGGCTACACCTTC.

Many counts were recorded for this clonotype. The chain recombines TRBV2 with TRBJ2-7; D may be TRBD1 or TRBD2 (5 bases each). The germline CDR1 and CDR2 sequences are SNHLY and FYNNEI. V lost 7 bases to trimming and J lost 6 bases, with 19 bases between them. CDR3 length equals 14 residues. For the CDR3, the DNA is TGTGCCAGCATGGGGGTTCTGGGAGTAACCGAGCAGTACTTC. This gives the protein CASMGVLGVTEQYF. The full variable domain, rest sourced from reference TRBV2 and TRBJ2-7, is EPEVTQTPSHQVTQMGQEVILRCVPISNHLYFYWYRQILGQKVEFLVSFYNNEISEKSEIFDDQFSVERPDGSNFTLKIRSTKLEDSAMYFCASMGVLGVTEQYFGPGTRLTVT.

On this clonotype itself: A read error may account for a junction end that differs from germline. The rearrangement uses TRBV7-2 and TRBJ2-7; a weak D match, TRBD2 (5 bases). In germline, CDR1 is SGHTA, CDR2 FQGNSA. The CDR3 extends over 15 amino acids. The CDR3 here is CAGSLALNRAYEQYF. The CDR3 coding sequence is TGTGCCGGCAGCTTAGCGCTAAATAGGGCCTACGAGCAGTACTTC.

This chain connects TRBV7-2 to TRBJ1-6; D unresolved. Germline values: CDR1 SGHTA, CDR2 FQGNSA. This CDR3 is built from 15 residues. Trimming pared 4 bases from V and 7 bases from J, leaving 14 bases between. CDR3 DNA sequence: TGTGCCAGCAGCTCCACGGAGGGCGTAAATTCACCCCTCCACTTT. Translation gives CASSSTEGVNSPLHF.